Listed below are T cell receptor beta chains from one sample, sequenced in a study of shared clonotypes between healthy human individuals. The protocol was immunoSEQ multiplex PCR, while the TCRdb copy is restricted to in-frame clones and leaves out a portion. The sample shows 1.5 million to 2.5 million clones, about 94% of them seen only once. The sample was naive CD8+ T cells sorted from blood. Source of these receptors: a man younger than 30 in good health. The CDR3 runs from the conserved cysteine through the conserved F or W. A D gene is named only where the DNA matches it firmly. The size entry is marked missing in some rows and otherwise reads once, few, many or a size class.

d_gene: NA; v_gene: TRBV7-9; abundance: NA; j_gene: TRBJ2-1; CDR3nt: TGTGCCAGCAGCTGGGGGGACATTGCCATGAGGGGCTACAATGAGCAGTTCTTC; CDR3aa: CASSWGDIAMRGYNEQFF
d_gene: TRBD2; v_gene: TRBV6-4; abundance: NA; j_gene: TRBJ2-3; CDR3nt: TGTGCCAGCAGTGTGGATAGCGGGGGGCTCACAGATACGCAGTATTTT; CDR3aa: CASSVDSGGLTDTQYF
d_gene: TRBD2; v_gene: TRBV9; abundance: NA; j_gene: TRBJ2-7; CDR3nt: TGTGCCAGCAGCGTAGGAGGCGGGAGTGAGAACGAGCAGTACTTC; CDR3aa: CASSVGGGSENEQYF
d_gene: TRBD2; v_gene: TRBV4-1; abundance: NA; j_gene: TRBJ2-3; CDR3nt: TGCGCCAGCAGCCAACTCCTAGCGGGGGTTCCAGATACGCAGTATTTT; CDR3aa: CASSQLLAGVPDTQYF
d_gene: NA; v_gene: TRBV6-1; abundance: NA; j_gene: TRBJ1-1; CDR3nt: TGTGCCAGCAAGGAGGGGCGTACTGAAGCTTTCTTT; CDR3aa: CASKEGRTEAFF
d_gene: NA; v_gene: TRBV7-2; abundance: few; j_gene: TRBJ2-7; CDR3nt: TGTGCCAGCAGCTTAGCGGGAACCTACGAGCAGTACTTC; CDR3aa: CASSLAGTYEQYF
d_gene: NA; v_gene: TRBV6-1; abundance: NA; j_gene: TRBJ1-4; CDR3nt: TGTGCCAGCACCACGACAGCGGCAGCTAATGAAAAACTGTTTTTT; CDR3aa: CASTTTAAANEKLFF
d_gene: NA; v_gene: TRBV4-1; abundance: NA; j_gene: TRBJ2-7; CDR3nt: TGCGCCAGCAGCCAGGGAGGGTTCAGGGGCTCCTACGAGCAGTACTTC; CDR3aa: CASSQGGFRGSYEQYF
d_gene: NA; v_gene: TRBV28; abundance: NA; j_gene: TRBJ2-7; CDR3nt: TGTGCCAGCAGCCTTCAGGGGGGGACCTACGAGCAGTACTTC; CDR3aa: CASSLQGGTYEQYF
d_gene: TRBD2; v_gene: TRBV19; abundance: NA; j_gene: TRBJ2-7; CDR3nt: TGTGCCAGTAGTATATCTACTAGCGGGTCCTACGAGCAGTACTTC; CDR3aa: CASSISTSGSYEQYF
d_gene: TRBD2; v_gene: TRBV27; abundance: NA; j_gene: TRBJ2-5; CDR3nt: TGTGCCAGCAGTTTAAGGGAGGGGTGGGAGACCCAGTACTTC; CDR3aa: CASSLREGWETQYF